What follows is one T cell receptor (beta chain) and its context. A junction end diverges from the germline sequence, so it may reflect a read error. Each sample yielded at least 5.5 micrograms of PBMC total RNA. The data were obtained in a study of blood T cells in healthy people across ages. PCR was performed a second time for about 7 to 12 cycles using a sample-barcoded 5' primer and a J-beta primer mix. TCRdb re-derived calls from the 5' RACE reads in MiXCR, one entry per CDR3 protein. The data hold hundreds of thousands of distinct CDR3 sequences, with less than 35% observed a single time. Sequenced material: blood. This TCR derives from a woman aged 80 or over in good health.

CDR3 sequence: CASSSLRESTNGKLFF. CDR3 sequence (DNA): TGTGCCAGCAGTTCCCTCAGGGAATCAACTAATGGAAAACTGTTTTTT. This chain joins TRBV27 and TRBJ1-4; perhaps TRBD1 as D (5 bases). The CDR3 has 16 amino acids. CDR1 and CDR2 (germline): MNHEY, SMNVEV (reference sequence).